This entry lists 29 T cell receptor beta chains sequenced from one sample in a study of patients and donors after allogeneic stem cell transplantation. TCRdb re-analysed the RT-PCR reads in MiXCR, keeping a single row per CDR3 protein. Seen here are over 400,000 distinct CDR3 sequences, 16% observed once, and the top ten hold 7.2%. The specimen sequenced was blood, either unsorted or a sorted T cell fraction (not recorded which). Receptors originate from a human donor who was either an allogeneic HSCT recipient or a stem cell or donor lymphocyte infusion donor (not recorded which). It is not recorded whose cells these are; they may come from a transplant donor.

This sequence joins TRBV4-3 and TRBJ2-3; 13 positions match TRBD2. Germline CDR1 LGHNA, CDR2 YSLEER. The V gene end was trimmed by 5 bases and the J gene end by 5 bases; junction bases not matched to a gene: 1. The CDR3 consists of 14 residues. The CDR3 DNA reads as TGCGCCAGCAGCGGACTAGCGGGGGAAGATACGCAGTATTTT. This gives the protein CASSGLAGEDTQYF.

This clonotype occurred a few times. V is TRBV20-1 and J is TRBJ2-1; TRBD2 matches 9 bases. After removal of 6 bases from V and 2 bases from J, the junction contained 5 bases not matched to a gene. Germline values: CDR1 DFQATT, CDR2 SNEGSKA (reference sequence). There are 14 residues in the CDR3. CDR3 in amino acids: CSASRLAAYNEQFF. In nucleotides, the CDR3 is TGCAGTGCAAGCAGACTAGCGGCCTACAATGAGCAGTTCTTC.

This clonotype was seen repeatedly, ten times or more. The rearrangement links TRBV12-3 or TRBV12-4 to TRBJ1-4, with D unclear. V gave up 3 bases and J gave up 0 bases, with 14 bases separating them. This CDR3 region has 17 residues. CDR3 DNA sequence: TGTGCCAGCAGTTTGTTGGTGTCAGACGCAACTAATGAAAAACTGTTTTTT. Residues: CASSLLVSDATNEKLFF.

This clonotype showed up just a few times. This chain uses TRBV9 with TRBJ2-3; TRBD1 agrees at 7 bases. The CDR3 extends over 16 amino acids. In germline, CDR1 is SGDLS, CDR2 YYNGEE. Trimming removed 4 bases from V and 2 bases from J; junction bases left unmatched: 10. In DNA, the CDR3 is TGTGCCAGCAGCACTTACGGGACAGCTATCACAGATACGCAGTATTTT. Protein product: CASSTYGTAITDTQYF.

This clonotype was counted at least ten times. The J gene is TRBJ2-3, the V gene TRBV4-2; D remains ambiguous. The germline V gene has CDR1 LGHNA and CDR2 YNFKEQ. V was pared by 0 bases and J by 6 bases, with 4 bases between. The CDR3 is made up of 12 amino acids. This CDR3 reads CASSQDRDTQYF. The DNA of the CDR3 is TGTGCCAGCAGCCAAGATAGGGATACGCAGTATTTT.

CDR3 bases: TGCAGTGCTAGTAGGCGGGAGGGAAATAGCGGGAGGGCCCCCACAGATACGCAGTATTTT. This gives the protein CSASRREGNSGRAPTDTQYF. The chain carries TRBV20-1 and TRBJ2-3, with 11 bases aligning to TRBD2. Germline CDR1 reads DFQATT; CDR2 reads SNEGSKA (reference sequence). The CDR3 totals 20 residues. V gave up 3 bases and J gave up 2 bases; unmatched junction bases: 19.

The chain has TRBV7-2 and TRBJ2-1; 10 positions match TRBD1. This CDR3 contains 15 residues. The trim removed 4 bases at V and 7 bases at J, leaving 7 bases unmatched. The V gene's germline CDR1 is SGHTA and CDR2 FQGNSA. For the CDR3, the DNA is TGTGCCAGCAGCTCTGGACAGGGGGGGTCGAATGAGCAGTTCTTC. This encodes CASSSGQGGSNEQFF.

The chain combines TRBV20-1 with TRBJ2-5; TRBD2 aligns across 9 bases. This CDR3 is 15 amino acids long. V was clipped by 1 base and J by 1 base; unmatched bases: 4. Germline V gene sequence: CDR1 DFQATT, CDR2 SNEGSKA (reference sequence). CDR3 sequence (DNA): TGCAGTGCTAGAGGGCGGGGGGGACCCCAAGAGACCCAGTACTTC. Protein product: CSARGRGGPQETQYF.

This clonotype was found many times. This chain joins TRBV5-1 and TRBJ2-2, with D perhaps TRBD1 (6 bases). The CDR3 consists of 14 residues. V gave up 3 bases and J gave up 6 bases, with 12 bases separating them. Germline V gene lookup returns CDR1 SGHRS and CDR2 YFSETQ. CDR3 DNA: TGCGCCAGCAGCTCTACAGGGATTCCCGGGGAGCTGTTTTTT. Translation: CASSSTGIPGELFF.

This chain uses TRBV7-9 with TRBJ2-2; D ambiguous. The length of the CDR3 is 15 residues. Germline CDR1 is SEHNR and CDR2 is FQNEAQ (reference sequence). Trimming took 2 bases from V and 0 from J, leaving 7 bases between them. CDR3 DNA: TGTGCCAGCAGCTTAAAGCCCCCGAACACCGGGGAGCTGTTTTTT. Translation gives CASSLKPPNTGELFF. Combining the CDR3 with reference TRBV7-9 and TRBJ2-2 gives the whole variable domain DTGVSQNPRHKITKRGQNVTFRCDPISEHNRLYWYRQTLGQGPEFLTYFQNEAQLEKSRLLSDRFSAERPKGSFSTLEIQRTEQGDSAMYLCASSLKPPNTGELFFGEGSRLTVL.

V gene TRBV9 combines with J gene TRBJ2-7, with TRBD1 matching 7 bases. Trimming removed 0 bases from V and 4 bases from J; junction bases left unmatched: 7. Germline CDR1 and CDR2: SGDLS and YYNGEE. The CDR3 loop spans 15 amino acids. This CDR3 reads CASSVDGQETYEQYF. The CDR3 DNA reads TGTGCCAGCAGCGTAGACGGACAGGAAACATACGAGCAGTACTTC. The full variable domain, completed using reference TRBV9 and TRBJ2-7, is DSGVTQTPKHLITATGQRVTLRCSPRSGDLSVYWYQQSLDQGLQFLIQYYNGEERAKGNILERFSAQQFPDLHSELNLSSLELGDSALYFCASSVDGQETYEQYFGPGTRLTVT.

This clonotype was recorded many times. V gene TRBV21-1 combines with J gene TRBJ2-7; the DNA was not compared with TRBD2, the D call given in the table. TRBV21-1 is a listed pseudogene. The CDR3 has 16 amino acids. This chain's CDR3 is CASSKGLAGAIYEQYF. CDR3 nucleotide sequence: TGTGCCAGCAGCAAAGGACTAGCGGGGGCCATTTACGAGCAGTACTTC.

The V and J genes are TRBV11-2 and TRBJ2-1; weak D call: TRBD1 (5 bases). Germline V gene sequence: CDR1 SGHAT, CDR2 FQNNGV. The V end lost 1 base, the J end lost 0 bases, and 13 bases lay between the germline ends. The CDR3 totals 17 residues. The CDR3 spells CASSLGDRRGSYNEQFF. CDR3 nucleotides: TGTGCCAGCAGCTTAGGGGATCGAAGGGGCTCCTACAATGAGCAGTTCTTC. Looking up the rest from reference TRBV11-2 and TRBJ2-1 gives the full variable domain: EAGVAQSPRYKIIEKRQSVAFWCNPISGHATLYWYQQILGQGPKLLIQFQNNGVVDDSQLPKDRFSAERLKGVDSTLKIQPAKLEDSAVYLCASSLGDRRGSYNEQFFGPGTRLTVL.

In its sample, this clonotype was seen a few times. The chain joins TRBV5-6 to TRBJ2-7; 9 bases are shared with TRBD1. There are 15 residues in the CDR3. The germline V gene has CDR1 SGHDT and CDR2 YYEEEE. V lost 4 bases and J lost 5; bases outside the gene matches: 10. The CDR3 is CASSAIGTGNHEQYF. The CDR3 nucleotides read TGTGCCAGCAGCGCCATAGGGACAGGGAACCACGAGCAGTACTTC.

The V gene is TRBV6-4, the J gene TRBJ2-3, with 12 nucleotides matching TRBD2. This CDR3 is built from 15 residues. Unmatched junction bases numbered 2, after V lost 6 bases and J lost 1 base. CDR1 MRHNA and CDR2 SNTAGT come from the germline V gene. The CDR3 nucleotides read TGTGCCAGCAGAAGACTAGCGGGGGGCACAGATACGCAGTATTTT. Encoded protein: CASRRLAGGTDTQYF.

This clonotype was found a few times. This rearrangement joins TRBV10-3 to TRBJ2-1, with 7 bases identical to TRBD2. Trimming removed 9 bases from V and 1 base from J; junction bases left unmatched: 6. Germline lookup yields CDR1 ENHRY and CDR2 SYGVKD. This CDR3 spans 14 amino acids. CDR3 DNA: TGTGCCATTGCTAGCGGCAATTCCTACAATGAGCAGTTCTTC. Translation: CAIASGNSYNEQFF.

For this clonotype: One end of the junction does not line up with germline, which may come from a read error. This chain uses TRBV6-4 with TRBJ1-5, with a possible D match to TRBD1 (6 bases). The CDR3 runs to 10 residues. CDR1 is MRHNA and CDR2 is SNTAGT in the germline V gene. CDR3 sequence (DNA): TGTGCCAGCAGTGACTCGGGACAATCCTTT. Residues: CASSDSGQSF.

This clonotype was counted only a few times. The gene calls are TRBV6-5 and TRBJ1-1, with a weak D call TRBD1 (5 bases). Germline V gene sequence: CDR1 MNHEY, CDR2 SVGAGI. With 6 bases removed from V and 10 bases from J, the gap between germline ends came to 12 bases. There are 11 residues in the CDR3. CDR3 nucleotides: TGTGCCAGCAGAGATACAAGGGGAGCTTTCTTT. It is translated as CASRDTRGAFF.

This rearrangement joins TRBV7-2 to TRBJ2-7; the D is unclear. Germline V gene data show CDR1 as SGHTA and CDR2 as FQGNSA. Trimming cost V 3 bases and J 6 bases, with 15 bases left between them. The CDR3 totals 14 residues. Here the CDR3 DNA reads TGTGCCAGCAGCTTGAACGGCCCCCTTGGCGAGCAGTACTTC. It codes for CASSLNGPLGEQYF.

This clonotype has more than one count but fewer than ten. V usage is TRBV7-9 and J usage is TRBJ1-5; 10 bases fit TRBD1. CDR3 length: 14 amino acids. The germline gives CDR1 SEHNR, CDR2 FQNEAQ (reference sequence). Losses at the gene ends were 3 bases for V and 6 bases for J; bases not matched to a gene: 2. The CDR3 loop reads CASSLTGGSQPQHF. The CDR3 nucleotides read TGTGCCAGCAGCTTGACAGGGGGCAGTCAGCCCCAGCATTTT.

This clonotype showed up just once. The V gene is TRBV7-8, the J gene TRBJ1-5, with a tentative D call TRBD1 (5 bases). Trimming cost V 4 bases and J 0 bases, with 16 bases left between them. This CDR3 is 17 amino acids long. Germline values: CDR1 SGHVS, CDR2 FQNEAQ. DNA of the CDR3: TGTGCCAGCAGCTGGGACGGGACTCAAAATAGCAATCAGCCCCAGCATTTT. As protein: CASSWDGTQNSNQPQHF. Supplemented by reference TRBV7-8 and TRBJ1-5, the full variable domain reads GAGVSQSPRYKVAKRGQDVALRCDPISGHVSLFWYQQALGQGPEFLTYFQNEAQLDKSGLPSDRFFAERPEGSVSTLKIQRTQQEDSAVYLCASSWDGTQNSNQPQHFGDGTRLSIL.

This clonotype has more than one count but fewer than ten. In DNA, the CDR3 is TGTGCCAGCAGCGTAGCGGAGACTAGGATCGGGGTCGGGGAGCTGTTTTTT. Its translation is CASSVAETRIGVGELFF. The chain recombines TRBV9 with TRBJ2-2; TRBD2 might be the D (6 bases). This CDR3 is built from 17 residues. V was trimmed by 0 bases and J by 7 bases, leaving 19 bases between them. Per the germline V gene, CDR1 is SGDLS and CDR2 is YYNGEE. Based on the CDR3 plus reference TRBV9 and TRBJ2-2, the full variable domain is DSGVTQTPKHLITATGQRVTLRCSPRSGDLSVYWYQQSLDQGLQFLIQYYNGEERAKGNILERFSAQQFPDLHSELNLSSLELGDSALYFCASSVAETRIGVGELFFGEGSRLTVL.

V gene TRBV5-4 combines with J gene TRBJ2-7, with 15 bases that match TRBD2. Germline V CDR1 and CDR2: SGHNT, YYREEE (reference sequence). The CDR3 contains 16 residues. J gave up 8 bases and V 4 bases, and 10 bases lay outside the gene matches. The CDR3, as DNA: TGTGCCAGCAGCCTGGGACTAGCGGGAGGCGCCTTGAAGCAGTACTTC. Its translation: CASSLGLAGGALKQYF. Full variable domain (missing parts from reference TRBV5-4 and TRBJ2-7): ETGVTQSPTHLIKTRGQQVTLRCSSQSGHNTVSWYQQALGQGPQFIFQYYREEENGRGNFPPRFSGLQFPNYSSELNVNALELDDSALYLCASSLGLAGGALKQYFGPGTRLTVT.

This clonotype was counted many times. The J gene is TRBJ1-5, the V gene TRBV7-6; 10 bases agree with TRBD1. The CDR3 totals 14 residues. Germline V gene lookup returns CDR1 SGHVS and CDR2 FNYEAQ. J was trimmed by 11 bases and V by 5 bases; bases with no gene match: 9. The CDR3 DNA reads TGTGCCAGCAGCCATCGGACAGGGGGAGCGACCCAGCATTTT. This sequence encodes CASSHRTGGATQHF.

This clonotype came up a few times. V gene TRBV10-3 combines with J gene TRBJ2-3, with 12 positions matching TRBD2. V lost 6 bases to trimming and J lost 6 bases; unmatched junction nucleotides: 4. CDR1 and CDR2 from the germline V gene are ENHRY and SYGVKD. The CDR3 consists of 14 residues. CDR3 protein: CAIRTSGGPDTQYF. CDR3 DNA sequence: TGTGCCATCAGAACTAGCGGGGGGCCGGATACGCAGTATTTT.

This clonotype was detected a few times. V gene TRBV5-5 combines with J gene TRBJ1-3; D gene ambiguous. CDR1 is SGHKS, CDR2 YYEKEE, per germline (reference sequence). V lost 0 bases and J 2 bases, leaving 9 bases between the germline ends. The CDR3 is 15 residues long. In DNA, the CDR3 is TGTGCCAGCAGCTTGGATCCGGGGACTGGAAACACCATATATTTT. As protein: CASSLDPGTGNTIYF.

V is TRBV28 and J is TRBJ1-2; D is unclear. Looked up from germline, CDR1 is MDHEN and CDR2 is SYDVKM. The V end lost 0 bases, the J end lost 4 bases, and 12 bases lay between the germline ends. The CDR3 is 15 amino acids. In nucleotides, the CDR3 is TGTGCCAGCAGTTTATGGGAGGGAAGGACCTATGGCTACACCTTC. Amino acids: CASSLWEGRTYGYTF.

DNA for the CDR3: TGCAGTGCTAGGCCTCTAGCGGGAGGCTACAATGAGCAGTTCTTC. This encodes CSARPLAGGYNEQFF. This sequence joins TRBV20-1 and TRBJ2-1; 11 bases are shared with TRBD2. This CDR3 is built from 15 residues. V lost 3 bases, J lost 3 bases, and 4 bases stayed unmatched. Germline V gives CDR1 DFQATT, CDR2 SNEGSKA (reference sequence).

The CDR3 sequence is CASSTRGTSGRDEQYF. As DNA, the CDR3 is TGTGCCAGCTCCACCAGGGGGACTAGCGGGAGAGACGAGCAGTACTTC. The rearrangement joins TRBV18 to TRBJ2-7; the match to TRBD2 covers 14 bases. The V and J ends lost 6 bases and 5 bases, in that order; junction bases with no gene match: 9. This CDR3 has 16 amino acids. The V gene's germline CDR1 is KGHSH and CDR2 LQKENI.